The entry below describes one T cell receptor (beta chain). One end of the junction fails to match germline, which may point to a read error. Individuals aged roughly 18 to 100 years were recruited from fewer than 30 US areas. Participants' reported clinical history set cohort assignment. TCRdb keeps only in-frame clones here, not all; method: immunoSEQ multiplex PCR. The data contain around 370,000 clones, 85% to 90% of them seen just once; the ten biggest clones take up 0.9% to 1.5%. The data stem from a study of blood T cell repertoires in COVID-19. Looking at the study overall: Samples taken during acute and convalescent COVID-19 were collected in the United States, Italy and Spain. PBMCs, B-cell-depleted T cells, or T cells provided the cDNA or gDNA that made up the material.

CDR3 length: 16 amino acids. Germline lookup yields CDR1 SEHNR and CDR2 FQNEAQ (reference sequence). The V and J genes are TRBV7-9 and TRBJ2-7, with 7 bases that match TRBD2. This sequence was found in a woman aged 18-30 years who had recovered from COVID-19. Sequences were obtained from PBMCs or T cells enriched from blood (not recorded which). The CDR3 DNA reads as TGTGCCATCAGCACAGCACATAGTGGACTAGTCTACGAGCAGTACTTC. As protein: CAISTAHSGLVYEQYF.